The text below deals with one T cell receptor beta chain. This clonotype was seen repeatedly, ten times or more. Its binding antigen is unknown. There are no base qualities to consult, and no much larger clone falls within one base. The trim is 6 bases for V and 3 bases for J, with a gap of 18 bases between the germline ends. CDR1 and CDR2 (MNHNS, SASEGT) derive from the germline V gene. The CDR3 measures 16 amino acids from cysteine to phenylalanine. The only DNA kept is the CDR3, 48 bases in frame from the first base. Amplification of TCR beta CDR3 regions was carried out from RNA transcripts. For the first round of RT-PCR on the TCR CDR3, the HTBI primer set was used together with the Qiagen OneStep RT-PCR kit. A second multiplex PCR round built the libraries, followed by size selection and purification. The libraries were sequenced on an Illumina HiSeq2000 using paired-end 100 bp reads. As for how the authors treated the data: SOAPnuke was used to process the raw data, with reads discarded if the reads contained adapters or uncalled bases, had a mean Phred below 15, or lacked an exact constant-primer or identifier match. High-quality paired reads were merged using COPE v1.2.5, and each unique nucleotide sequence was defined as a clonotype. MiTCR v1.1 was used to align clonotypes to the IMGT TRBV, TRBD and TRBJ reference segments. The analysis was restricted to V-J combinations with a frequency above 0.0001, which together covered roughly 99% of the repertoires. The TCS score was defined as the ratio of F50 (clonal expansion) to E x V (chaos), calculated using BLOSUM62-based TCRdist between CDR3 peptides within each V-J. Welch's t-statistics and random forest reduced just over 500 V-J features to 13, which were used in a naive Bayes classifier (R e1071). The raw public reads went through TCRdb reprocessing: fastp at Q25, MiXCR clone calling, in-frame beta chains kept. Each entry is one CDR3 protein sequence, shown with its most common DNA and genes. None of the V and J calls come from the authors' own analysis; TCRdb made them. The sample has about 480,000 distinct CDR3 sequences on record, approximately 15% of them singletons. The ten largest make up 15% to 20% of the sample.

This specimen belongs to a study of T cells in Graves' hyperthyroidism and ophthalmopathy (dated by TCRdb to about 2019). In the study overall: Peripheral blood samples were taken at the time of initial diagnosis, prior to any treatment. Whether ophthalmopathy could be predicted prospectively was tested in an independent validation cohort made up of approximately 19 hyperthyroidism patients plus 17 patients who later progressed to ophthalmopathy. TCR Vbeta CDR3 sequencing of 120 to 150 peripheral blood samples (under 45 ophthalmopathy, over 70 hyperthyroidism and some 17 progressor patients) is reported in the paper. In addition, the study compared T-cell repertoires in thyroid tissue and in blood from about six Graves' hyperthyroidism patients. After blood sampling, hyperthyroidism patients were treated with methimazole at a starting dose of 30 mg daily, and ophthalmopathy patients were treated with high-dose intravenous methylprednisolone. TCR V-J signatures able to tell the groups apart were searched for in a discovery cohort of 95 to 100 patients, of whom more than 40 had Graves' ophthalmopathy and 57 had stable Graves' hyperthyroidism. The roughly 100 discovery patients were randomly split 7:3 into training and test sets.

Stable Graves' hyperthyroidism was defined as the absence of progression to ophthalmopathy over 18 months of follow-up. Hyperthyroidism patients were newly diagnosed, with disease duration under 2 months, and aged 18 to 65 years. Patients with uncontrolled infections, other autoimmune diseases, pregnancy or lactation were excluded. Clinical symptoms, serum thyroxine and TRAb, thyroid ultrasound, and orbital computed tomography formed the basis for the diagnoses. Ficoll-Paque density gradient centrifugation was used to isolate PBMCs from about 10 ml of fresh peripheral blood. Total RNA was extracted using Trizol reagent, and RNA quality was assessed on an Agilent 2100 Bioanalyzer. The paper's findings and limits, for the study overall: A 13 V-J signature model separated ophthalmopathy from stable hyperthyroidism, with roughly 88% sensitivity and 81% to 83% specificity in cross-validation and 80%/75% in testing. No statistical method was used to set the sample size in advance, and investigators knew the group allocation. Most expanded thyroid clonotypes (frequency above 0.001) were also detected in blood, a finding suggesting that blood repertoires may reflect thyroid immune responses. During validation, the model predicted progression to ophthalmopathy a median of about 5.9 months ahead of onset, with approximately 71% sensitivity and 72% to 85% specificity.

The sample consisted of blood. This chain joins TRBV6-1 to TRBJ1-5; the D gene remains uncertain. The receptor was derived from a woman between 18 and 29 years old with Graves' hyperthyroidism. CDR3 region: CASSRAREAPNQPQHF. The sequenced DNA is TGTGCCAGCAGCCGAGCCCGGGAGGCGCCCAATCAGCCCCAGCATTTT.